These 20 T cell receptor beta chains were all obtained from the same sample, sequenced in a study of radiotherapy plus CTLA-4 blockade in lung cancer. Using immunoSEQ multiplex PCR, the repertoire was profiled, and TCRdb retains in-frame clones only, with some absent. The table records around 80,000 clones, under 75% of them present only once. Specimen: peripheral blood, collected from a patient treated with radiotherapy plus ipilimumab. All receptors come from a human donor with non-small cell lung cancer whose response to radiotherapy plus ipilimumab could not be evaluated.

This clone has only a few counts. The V gene is TRBV11-3, the J gene TRBJ2-2; D gene ambiguous. Trimming cost V 5 bases and J 4 bases, with 8 bases left between them. This CDR3 is 13 amino acids long. Germline CDR1 and CDR2: SGHNT and YENEEA. CDR3 loop: CASSPRTTGELFF. The CDR3 region has the DNA TGTGCCAGCAGCCCGCGCACCACCGGGGAGCTGTTTTTT.

The V call is TRBV9, the J call TRBJ2-7, with TRBD2 identical over 7 bases. Germline CDR1 reads SGDLS; CDR2 reads YYNGEE. V shed 2 bases, J shed 2 bases, and the junction held 4 bases outside the gene matches. The CDR3 sequence is 14 residues long. The CDR3 loop reads CASSVRDYAYEQYF. The DNA for the CDR3 is TGTGCCAGCAGCGTCCGGGACTATGCCTACGAGCAGTACTTC.

The sample holds one count of this clone. The genes are TRBV5-6 and TRBJ2-5; no firm D call. The DNA end favors TRBJ2-7, so the J call may be wrong. The CDR3 is made up of 12 amino acids. Germline V gene data show CDR1 as SGHDT and CDR2 as YYEEEE. In DNA form, the CDR3 reads TGTGCCAGCAGCTTAACAGATTACGAGCAGTACTTC. Its protein is CASSLTDYEQYF.

CDR3 sequence reads: CASSEWTSVADTQYF. As DNA, the CDR3 is TGTGCCAGCAGTGAATGGACTAGCGTGGCGGATACGCAGTATTTT. The chain is built from TRBV25-1 and TRBJ2-3; 9 bases map to TRBD2. Unmatched junction bases numbered 5, after V lost 1 base and J lost 6 bases. This CDR3 spans 15 amino acids. Germline V gene lookup returns CDR1 MGHDK and CDR2 SYGVNS.

The CDR3 protein is CASSEASHPGYGYTF. DNA for the CDR3: TGTGCCAGCAGTGAAGCGTCCCATCCCGGCTATGGCTACACCTTC. The chain is built from TRBV6-1 and TRBJ1-2, with unresolved D. The CDR3 length is 15 residues. With 0 bases removed from V and 4 bases from J, the gap between germline ends came to 12 bases. CDR1 and CDR2 from the germline V gene are MNHNS and SASEGT.

V and J are TRBV6-1 and TRBJ1-1; D not resolved. The CDR3 spans 13 residues. The V end was cut by 6 bases, the J end by 2 bases, with 10 bases between. CDR1 and CDR2 (germline): MNHNS, SASEGT. This CDR3 reads CASSNQVNTEAFF. As DNA, the CDR3 is TGTGCCAGCAGCAATCAGGTAAACACTGAAGCTTTCTTT.

This clone occurred a few times. The rearrangement uses TRBV5-5 and TRBJ1-1; D might be TRBD1 (5 bases). The germline V and J ends were trimmed by 1 base and 7 bases, with 32 bases remaining between them. The CDR3 has 20 amino acids. CDR1 and CDR2 (germline): SGHKS, YYEKEE (reference sequence). The CDR3 DNA sequence: TGTGCCAGCAGCTTGTTTCCTCGGCGACCTGAGGACATTATAACTTGTGAAGCTTTCTTT. Residues: CASSLFPRRPEDIITCEAFF.

The genes are TRBV6-1 and TRBJ2-7; a weak D match, TRBD2 (5 bases). The CDR3 is 14 residues long. Looked up from germline, CDR1 is MNHNS and CDR2 is SASEGT. Trimming pared 5 bases from V and 1 base from J, leaving 12 bases between. CDR3 protein: CASSPDGESYEQYF. CDR3 sequence (DNA): TGTGCCAGCAGTCCCGACGGGGAGTCCTACGAGCAGTACTTC.

The genes are TRBV6-5 and TRBJ1-3; D possibly corresponds to TRBD1 (6 bases). In germline, CDR1 is MNHEY, CDR2 SVGAGI. There are 14 residues in the CDR3. Trimming stripped 6 bases from V and 2 bases from J, with 11 bases between. The CDR3 spells CASRTRTAGNTIYF. The DNA for the CDR3 is TGTGCCAGCAGGACAAGGACAGCTGGAAACACCATATATTTT.

CDR3 loop: CASSLSAGVTYEQYF. The CDR3 bases are TGCGCCAGCAGCTTGTCGGCGGGAGTAACCTACGAGCAGTACTTC. The chain has TRBV5-1 and TRBJ2-7; 7 nucleotides line up with TRBD2. This CDR3 region has 15 residues. Trimming removed 1 base from V and 2 bases from J; junction bases left unmatched: 6. Germline V lookup: CDR1 SGHRS, CDR2 YFSETQ.

This clone was recorded a few times. The V and J genes are TRBV6-5 and TRBJ1-2; the D gene is possibly TRBD1 (5 bases). V dropped 4 bases and J dropped 4 bases, with 10 bases sitting between them. In germline, CDR1 is MNHEY, CDR2 SVGAGI. The CDR3 totals 13 residues. The CDR3 sequence: CASSSSTVYGYTF. The CDR3 region has the DNA TGTGCCAGCAGTTCCTCGACAGTCTATGGCTACACCTTC.

This clone showed up just a few times. The chain is built from TRBV7-9 and TRBJ2-7; D is possibly TRBD1 (5 bases). In germline, CDR1 is SEHNR, CDR2 FQNEAQ (reference sequence). V lost 4 bases and J lost 2, with 12 bases in between. This CDR3 is built from 14 residues. This CDR3 reads CASSSQQGPYEQYF. The CDR3, as DNA: TGTGCCAGCAGCTCCCAGCAGGGTCCCTACGAGCAGTACTTC.

The rearrangement uses TRBV4-1 and TRBJ2-1, with 10 bases lining up with TRBD1. This CDR3 has 16 residues. Trimming at V came to 2 bases and at J to 8 bases, leaving 9 bases not matched to a gene. Germline V lookup: CDR1 MGHRA, CDR2 YSYEKL. The CDR3 DNA follows: TGCGCCAGCAGCCAACCCGACAGGGGGCTTGACGATGAGCAGTTCTTC. Amino acid sequence: CASSQPDRGLDDEQFF.

V usage is TRBV6-5 and J usage is TRBJ1-1; 7 nucleotides match TRBD1. Germline assignment: CDR1 MNHEY and CDR2 SVGAGI. The CDR3 runs 14 residues. After removal of 1 base from V and 5 bases from J, the junction contained 4 bases not matched to a gene. CDR3 loop: CASSYLEGATEAFF. CDR3 sequence (DNA): TGTGCCAGCAGTTACTTGGAGGGGGCAACTGAAGCTTTCTTT.

About this clone itself: A junction boundary mismatches the germline segment, possibly from a read error. The chain employs TRBV4-1 and TRBJ2-1, with unresolved D. Germline lookup yields CDR1 MGHRA and CDR2 YSYEKL. The CDR3 covers 14 residues. The DNA of the CDR3 is TGTGCCAGCAGCCAAGCGCAGTCGATCAATGAGCAGTTCTTC. Amino acid sequence: CASSQAQSINEQFF.

This clone was observed a single time. The chain couples TRBV5-1 to TRBJ2-7; possible D gene TRBD1, 6 bases. There are 14 residues in the CDR3. The germline gives CDR1 SGHRS, CDR2 YFSETQ. The V and J ends lost 2 bases and 5 bases respectively, with 14 bases between them. The CDR3 loop is CASSFHRDVDEQYF. The CDR3, as DNA: TGCGCCAGCAGCTTTCACAGGGACGTTGACGAGCAGTACTTC.

The V gene is TRBV2, the J gene TRBJ1-5; no definite D call. The germline CDR1 and CDR2 sequences are SNHLY and FYNNEI. Trimming removed 2 bases from V and 3 bases from J, with 14 bases in between. The CDR3 has 16 amino acids. The CDR3 region has the DNA TGTGCCAGCAGTGAACGATTGCTAGGCAACAATCAGCCCCAGCATTTT. Its protein product is CASSERLLGNNQPQHF.

This clone showed up just a few times. V is TRBV7-2 and J is TRBJ2-3; 13 positions match TRBD2. The CDR3 is made up of 17 amino acids. CDR1 is SGHTA, CDR2 FQGNSA, per germline. Trimming removed 7 bases from V and 4 bases from J; junction bases left unmatched: 11. Written as DNA, the CDR3 is TGTGCCAGCACCCTTAGATGGGGGACTAGCGGGGCAGATACGCAGTATTTT. Its protein is CASTLRWGTSGADTQYF.

The chain uses TRBV6-5 and TRBJ1-5; a possible D gene is TRBD1 (6 bases). This CDR3 is 15 amino acids long. Germline V gene data show CDR1 as MNHEY and CDR2 as SVGAGI. This CDR3 is CASRAEAGGNQPQHF. CDR3 DNA: TGTGCTTCCAGGGCCGAGGCAGGGGGCAATCAGCCCCAGCATTTT.

This clone was observed once. This chain joins TRBV11-2 and TRBJ2-6; D might be TRBD1 (5 bases). The CDR3 is 15 amino acids. Germline-derived CDR1 and CDR2 are SGHAT and FQNNGV. The germline V and J ends were trimmed by 1 base and 1 base, with 5 bases remaining between them. For the CDR3, the DNA is TGTGCCAGCAGCTTAGCAGGGTCTGGGGCCAACGTCCTGACTTTC. Translated: CASSLAGSGANVLTF.